Below are 14 T cell receptor beta chains sequenced from a single sample in a study of blood T cells in healthy people across ages. The second PCR ran about 6 to 11 cycles with a sample-barcoded 5' primer and J-beta primers. MiXCR was run by TCRdb on the 5' RACE reads, yielding one entry per CDR3 protein. The profile shows some 710,000 distinct CDR3 sequences, around a fifth of them singletons. The specimen sequenced was blood. These receptor sequences come from a man in his 70s in good health.

This clonotype was seen only once. The gene calls are TRBV20-1 and TRBJ1-1; D perhaps matches TRBD1 (5 bases). Germline CDR1 is DFQATT and CDR2 is SNEGSKA (reference sequence). CDR3 length: 15 amino acids. Deletions cut 6 bases from V and 11 bases from J, with 28 bases between. CDR3 loop: CSAFLTAHSLASAFF. The CDR3 DNA is TGCAGTGCCTTTTTGACAGCACATTCCCTTGCTTCGGCTTTCTTT.

The chain couples TRBV5-1 to TRBJ2-4; no firm D call. The germline V and J ends were trimmed by 4 bases and 5 bases, with 13 bases remaining between them. Germline CDR1 reads SGHRS; CDR2 reads YFSETQ. The CDR3 runs 14 residues. The CDR3 region is CASSTDASQNIQYF. The CDR3 coding sequence is TGCGCCAGCAGCACCGACGCCAGCCAAAACATTCAGTACTTC.

This clonotype was found many times. The chain combines TRBV29-1 with TRBJ2-5; D is perhaps TRBD2 (6 bases). V was pared by 4 bases and J by 11 bases, with 20 bases between. The germline V gene has CDR1 SQVTM and CDR2 ANQGSEA. The CDR3 consists of 13 residues. This CDR3 reads CSVVGGFGAEQYF. The DNA for the CDR3 is TGCAGCGTTGTGGGGGGTTTTGGAGCAGAGCAGTACTTC.

The V and J genes are TRBV3-1 and TRBJ2-1; TRBD1 agrees at 10 bases. Germline lookup yields CDR1 LGHDT and CDR2 YNNKEL (reference sequence). V was pared by 1 base and J by 3 bases, with 6 bases of the junction left unmatched. The length of the CDR3 is 17 residues. The CDR3: CASSQGPGQGLYNEQFF. As DNA, the CDR3 is TGTGCCAGCAGCCAAGGACCGGGACAGGGGCTCTACAATGAGCAGTTCTTC.

V gene TRBV7-9 combines with J gene TRBJ1-1; D not resolved. V lost 8 bases to trimming and J lost 0 bases, with 13 bases between them. This CDR3 is built from 14 residues. Germline lookup yields CDR1 SEHNR and CDR2 FQNEAQ (reference sequence). The CDR3 loop is CASPALYMNTEAFF. CDR3 sequence (DNA): TGTGCCAGCCCAGCCCTCTACATGAACACTGAAGCTTTCTTT.

CDR3: CASSSLGGVLYNEQFF. The DNA for the CDR3 is TGTGCCAGCAGCTCTCTCGGGGGAGTTCTCTACAATGAGCAGTTCTTC. V gene TRBV7-2 combines with J gene TRBJ2-5; TRBD2 might be the D (6 bases). The end of the DNA fits TRBJ2-1 better, so the J call may be wrong. In germline, CDR1 is SGHTA, CDR2 FQGNSA. The CDR3 is made up of 16 amino acids.

V and J are TRBV9 and TRBJ2-3; TRBD1 matches at 7 bases. The CDR3 covers 16 residues. V was clipped by 0 bases and J by 4 bases; unmatched bases: 8. Germline lookup yields CDR1 SGDLS and CDR2 YYNGEE. The DNA of the CDR3 is TGTGCCAGCAGCGTAGTTGCGTCCACAGGGGCAGATACGCAGTATTTT. Its translation is CASSVVASTGADTQYF.

The chain carries TRBV25-1 and TRBJ1-1; D is uncertain. Trimming removed 1 base at V and 4 bases at J, with 1 base between. This CDR3 has 11 residues. Germline loops: CDR1 MGHDK, CDR2 SYGVNS. The DNA of the CDR3 is TGTGCCAGCAGTGAATTCACTGAAGCTTTCTTT. It specifies CASSEFTEAFF.

V gene TRBV11-1 combines with J gene TRBJ2-3; no clear D gene. CDR3 size: 18 residues. The V end lost 0 bases, the J end lost 4 bases, and 20 bases lay between the germline ends. Looked up from germline, CDR1 is SGHAT and CDR2 is FQDESV (reference sequence). DNA of the CDR3: TGTGCCAGCAGCTTAGCGTTGGCGAGGACCGGTGGAGCAGATACGCAGTATTTT. Amino acid sequence: CASSLALARTGGADTQYF.

The chain links TRBV5-1 to TRBJ2-1, with D unclear. CDR3 length: 16 residues. Deletions cut 0 bases from V and 0 bases from J, with 10 bases between. Germline V gene sequence: CDR1 SGHRS, CDR2 YFSETQ. CDR3 DNA: TGCGCCAGCAGCTTGGTAGGCACCTGCTCCTACAATGAGCAGTTCTTC. Translating gives CASSLVGTCSYNEQFF.

V gene TRBV6-5 combines with J gene TRBJ2-1; 16 nucleotides line up with TRBD2. Unmatched junction bases numbered 4, after V lost 0 bases and J lost 5 bases. The germline V gene has CDR1 MNHEY and CDR2 SVGAGI. The CDR3 contains 18 residues. In DNA, the CDR3 is TGTGCCAGCAGTTACTCGGGACTAGCGGGGGGGACACACAATGAGCAGTTCTTC. It encodes CASSYSGLAGGTHNEQFF.

The V and J genes are TRBV12-3 or TRBV12-4 and TRBJ1-2; 7 bases match TRBD1. V shed 4 bases, J shed 4 bases, and the junction held 12 bases outside the gene matches. The CDR3 consists of 16 residues. The CDR3 is CASSSQQTGHRYGYTF. CDR3 coding DNA: TGTGCCAGCAGTTCACAGCAGACAGGGCACCGCTATGGCTACACCTTC.

The chain is built from TRBV4-1 and TRBJ2-3; TRBD2 matches at 7 bases. V lost 6 bases, J lost 4 bases, and 10 bases stayed unmatched. Looked up from germline, CDR1 is MGHRA and CDR2 is YSYEKL. The length of the CDR3 is 15 residues. The CDR3 region is CASSLGWLAADTQYF. CDR3 in DNA: TGCGCCAGCAGTTTGGGGTGGCTAGCGGCAGATACGCAGTATTTT.

This clonotype was counted only a few times. The rearrangement uses TRBV6-1 and TRBJ1-3; D remains ambiguous. The CDR3 extends over 14 amino acids. V gave up 7 bases and J gave up 0 bases, with 10 bases separating them. The germline gives CDR1 MNHNS, CDR2 SASEGT. As DNA, the CDR3 is TGTGCCAGCACCATACAGAGCTCTGGAAACACCATATATTTT. Its protein is CASTIQSSGNTIYF.